A single sample gave rise to the 23 T cell receptor beta chains below, sequenced in a study of blood T cell repertoires in COVID-19 (dated by TCRdb to the early 2020s). The library was produced with the immunoSEQ multiplex PCR assay. TCRdb holds this immuneACCESS table with in-frame rearrangements only. Some clones are missing; in checked studies, unresolved V genes explain under half, and the rest has no known cause. The table for this sample lists 250,000 to 350,000 clones; around 90% of them were counted only once. Approximately 0.94% of the sample is held by the ten biggest clonotypes. The sequenced sample was peripheral blood. Receptor source: a woman aged 35 to 49 who had recovered from COVID-19.

The chain links TRBV20-1 to TRBJ1-4; D possibly corresponds to TRBD1 (6 bases). Trimming removed 6 bases at V and 4 bases at J, with 12 bases between. The germline gives CDR1 DFQATT, CDR2 SNEGSKA (reference sequence). This CDR3 contains 13 residues. CDR3 bases: TGCAGTGCCAGTGACAGGTTTAATGAAAAACTGTTTTTT. Protein sequence: CSASDRFNEKLFF.

The chain carries TRBV18 and TRBJ2-5, with D hard to call. There are 14 residues in the CDR3. V was cut by 0 bases and J by 5 bases, with 10 bases left in between. Germline V gives CDR1 KGHSH, CDR2 LQKENI. The CDR3 here is CASSPPLSRETQYF. Here the CDR3 DNA reads TGTGCCAGCTCACCACCCTTAAGCCGGGAGACCCAGTACTTC.

The chain combines TRBV19 with TRBJ1-5, with D perhaps matching TRBD1 (5 bases). V dropped 3 bases and J dropped 1 base, with 10 bases sitting between them. The CDR3 has 15 amino acids. Germline CDR1 LNHDA, CDR2 SQIVND (reference sequence). The CDR3 here is CASSIRGTSNQPQHF. The CDR3 DNA reads as TGTGCCAGTAGTATCCGGGGGACGAGCAATCAGCCCCAGCATTTT.

The genes are TRBV3-1 (or the pseudogene TRBV3-2) and TRBJ2-3; 15 bases line up with TRBD2. Germline loops: CDR1 LGHDT, CDR2 YNNKEL (reference sequence). The CDR3 has 16 residues. With V trimmed by 4 bases and J by 4 bases, 3 bases remained unmatched. The CDR3 DNA is TGTGCCAGCAGCCCGGGACTAGCGGGAGGAGCAGATACGCAGTATTTT. Amino acid sequence: CASSPGLAGGADTQYF.

The V and J genes are TRBV5-1 and TRBJ2-7, with 7 bases identical to TRBD1. CDR1 SGHRS and CDR2 YFSETQ come from the germline V gene. The CDR3 is made up of 12 amino acids. The ends lost 5 bases at V and 6 bases at J; junction bases unmatched: 5. The CDR3, as DNA: TGCGCCAGCAGAAGACAGGGAACCGAGCAGTACTTC. Protein: CASRRQGTEQYF.

J is TRBJ2-6 and V is TRBV5-5; 7 positions agree with TRBD1. The CDR3 length is 18 residues. The V and J ends lost 4 bases and 0 bases, in that order; junction bases with no gene match: 10. Germline loops: CDR1 SGHKS, CDR2 YYEKEE (reference sequence). The CDR3 spells CASSPVPGQISGANVLTF. CDR3 DNA: TGTGCCAGCAGCCCAGTCCCGGGACAGATCTCTGGGGCCAACGTCCTGACTTTC. Based on the CDR3 plus reference TRBV5-5 and TRBJ2-6, the full variable domain is DAGVTQSPTHLIKTRGQQVTLRCSPISGHKSVSWYQQVLGQGPQFIFQYYEKEERGRGNFPDRFSARQFPNYSSELNVNALLLGDSALYLCASSPVPGQISGANVLTFGAGSRLTVL.

The chain uses TRBV6-4 and TRBJ2-7; 8 bases align to TRBD2. V shed 10 bases and J 6 bases; nucleotides not matched to a gene: 26. The germline V gene encodes CDR1 MRHNA and CDR2 SNTAGT. The CDR3 spans 18 residues. CDR3 in DNA: TGTGCCAACAGGGTCGGCGGGGGGAGGATCAGGGTTTCGTCCGAGCAGTACTTC. Residues: CANRVGGGRIRVSSEQYF.

This chain joins TRBV5-1 and TRBJ2-7; 7 nucleotides match TRBD2. J was trimmed by 9 bases and V by 3 bases; bases with no gene match: 12. This CDR3 is built from 14 residues. CDR1 and CDR2 from the germline V gene are SGHRS and YFSETQ. The CDR3 is CASSSSGSPVGQYF. The CDR3 DNA follows: TGCGCCAGCAGCTCTAGCGGCTCCCCTGTCGGGCAGTACTTC.

About this clone: Other DNA sequences in this specimen translate into the identical CDR3. This chain uses TRBV2 with TRBJ2-2, with D possibly TRBD2 on 6 matching bases. Germline CDR1 reads SNHLY; CDR2 reads FYNNEI. The CDR3 runs 14 residues. The V and J ends lost 6 bases and 0 bases respectively, with 8 bases between them. Here the CDR3 DNA reads TGTGCCAGCAGGACGGGGGCGAACACCGGGGAGCTGTTTTTT. Its translation is CASRTGANTGELFF.

This chain links TRBV12-3 or TRBV12-4 with TRBJ1-4; possible D gene TRBD1, 6 bases. The CDR3 is 13 residues long. Trimming took 6 bases from V and 8 from J, leaving 13 bases between them. CDR3 DNA sequence: TGTGCCAGCAGCCGAGGGGACAACGAAAAACTGTTTTTT. Translated, it gives CASSRGDNEKLFF.

The V and J genes are TRBV7-3 and TRBJ2-1; D remains ambiguous. This CDR3 is built from 14 residues. CDR1 and CDR2 (germline): SGHTA, FQGTGA. V lost 2 bases, J lost 8 bases, and 13 bases lay in between. As DNA, the CDR3 is TGTGCCAGCAGCTTAGGGTATAGCAGCGATGAGCAGTTCTTC. Its protein product is CASSLGYSSDEQFF.

This chain links TRBV3-1 (or the pseudogene TRBV3-2) with TRBJ1-1; possibly TRBD1 for D (5 bases). Trimming removed 0 bases from V and 6 bases from J, with 14 bases in between. Germline V lookup: CDR1 LGHDT, CDR2 YNNKEL (reference sequence). This CDR3 comprises 15 residues. The chain's CDR3 is CASSQDAQGISEAFF. The CDR3 nucleotides read TGTGCCAGCAGCCAAGATGCCCAGGGCATTTCTGAAGCTTTCTTT.

The chain uses TRBV30 and TRBJ1-4, with 10 nucleotides matching TRBD1. Germline V lookup: CDR1 GTSNPN, CDR2 SVGIG (reference sequence). The CDR3 consists of 14 residues. V gave up 3 bases and J gave up 7 bases; unmatched junction bases: 5. Here the CDR3 reads CAWSRDRGSEKLFF. The CDR3 nucleotides read TGTGCCTGGAGCCGGGACAGGGGAAGTGAAAAACTGTTTTTT.

This clone appeared once. The chain's CDR3 is CASSSDLGQGVETQYF. CDR3 DNA: TGTGCCAGCAGCTCTGATCTCGGACAGGGGGTTGAGACCCAGTACTTC. The genes are TRBV11-3 and TRBJ2-5, with 10 bases identical to TRBD1. Trimming cost V 4 bases and J 5 bases; bases outside gene matches: 10. The CDR3 extends over 16 amino acids. Germline CDR1 is SGHNT and CDR2 is YENEEA.

The V gene is TRBV24-1, the J gene TRBJ1-1, with D hard to call. V lost 7 bases, J lost 5 bases, and 13 bases lay in between. CDR1 and CDR2 (germline): KGHDR, SFDVKD. CDR3 length: 13 amino acids. This CDR3 is CATRRATGTEAFF. In nucleotides, the CDR3 is TGTGCCACCAGAAGGGCAACGGGGACTGAAGCTTTCTTT.

This chain connects TRBV6-5 to TRBJ2-3, with D perhaps matching TRBD2 (5 bases). In germline, CDR1 is MNHEY, CDR2 SVGAGI. The CDR3 has 13 residues. Trimming removed 6 bases at V and 6 bases at J, with 13 bases between. This CDR3 reads CASRRGGSDTQYF. As DNA, the CDR3 is TGTGCCAGCAGAAGAGGCGGGTCGGATACGCAGTATTTT.

The rearrangement links TRBV5-4 to TRBJ2-5, with 8 positions matching TRBD2. This CDR3 has 15 residues. Germline-derived CDR1 and CDR2 are SGHNT and YYREEE (reference sequence). V lost 0 bases to trimming and J lost 2 bases; unmatched junction nucleotides: 3. CDR3: CASSLGGTSQETQYF. The DNA for the CDR3 is TGTGCCAGCAGCTTGGGCGGGACTAGTCAAGAGACCCAGTACTTC.

This chain joins TRBV24-1 and TRBJ1-2; 8 nucleotides agree with TRBD1. V gave up 2 bases and J gave up 6 bases; unmatched junction bases: 7. Per germline, CDR1 KGHDR and CDR2 SFDVKD. The CDR3 is 15 amino acids. The CDR3, as DNA: TGTGCCACCAGTGATTCCCTGACAGGGGTGGATGGCTACACCTTC. Its protein is CATSDSLTGVDGYTF.

This clone was found once. The rearrangement uses TRBV5-1 and TRBJ2-2; TRBD2 might be the D (6 bases). Germline V CDR1 and CDR2: SGHRS, YFSETQ. The CDR3 has 14 amino acids. V was shortened by 0 bases and J by 6 bases, with 9 bases between the two germline ends. This chain's CDR3 is CASSLALAPGELFF. CDR3 DNA: TGCGCCAGCAGCTTGGCGCTAGCGCCCGGGGAGCTGTTTTTT.

This chain links TRBV7-8 with TRBJ2-1; D is unresolved. Looked up from germline, CDR1 is SGHVS and CDR2 is FQNEAQ. The ends were cut back, 4 bases at V and 3 bases at J, with 13 bases in the middle. CDR3 length: 15 amino acids. The CDR3 spells CASSSSIRFYNEQFF. The CDR3, as DNA: TGTGCCAGCAGCTCCTCGATCAGATTCTACAATGAGCAGTTCTTC.

The V and J genes are TRBV5-1 and TRBJ2-1; a possible D gene is TRBD1 (6 bases). The V end was cut by 4 bases, the J end by 4 bases, with 9 bases between. This CDR3 contains 13 residues. CDR1 and CDR2 from the germline V gene are SGHRS and YFSETQ. CDR3 loop: CASSEQGYNEQFF. The CDR3, as DNA: TGCGCCAGCAGCGAACAGGGATACAATGAGCAGTTCTTC.

This chain uses TRBV28 with TRBJ2-7; 7 bases fit TRBD2. CDR1 MDHEN and CDR2 SYDVKM come from the germline V gene. CDR3 length equals 12 residues. The junction had 3 bases not matched to a gene; V was cut back by 8 bases and J by 2 bases. CDR3 loop: CASRGTTYEQYF. The CDR3 bases are TGTGCCAGCCGCGGGACTACCTACGAGCAGTACTTC.

This sequence joins TRBV11-2 and TRBJ1-4; 7 bases are shared with TRBD1. V was pared by 4 bases and J by 4 bases, with 6 bases of the junction left unmatched. The CDR3 consists of 15 residues. CDR1 is SGHAT, CDR2 FQNNGV, per germline. The CDR3 region has the DNA TGTGCCAGCAGCTCGGCGGACAGGATTAATGAAAAACTGTTTTTT. This codes for CASSSADRINEKLFF.